The entry below describes one T cell receptor (beta chain). This specimen comes from a study of control samples from healthy donors and cancer patients. TCRdb keeps only in-frame clones here, not all; method: immunoSEQ multiplex PCR. The sample contains 77,000 or so clones, 91% of which appear only once. CDR1 MNHNY and CDR2 SVGAGI come from the germline V gene (reference sequence). The CDR3 totals 15 residues. The V and J ends lost 4 bases and 4 bases respectively, with 17 bases between them. The specimen was blood. This rearrangement joins TRBV6-6 to TRBJ2-7, with TRBD1 as a possible D gene (6 bases). This receptor was obtained from a young man in good health. CDR3: CASSSGTPILYEQYF. DNA of the CDR3: TGTGCCAGCAGTTCCGGGACACCGATTTTATACGAGCAGTACTTC.